The clone carrying this T cell receptor (beta chain) has only a few counts. Its target is not known. The entry originates in a study of T cells after yellow fever vaccination. Study-wide results and limits: At 95% to 97% for CD4 and roughly 87% for CD8, most primary-vaccination clones showed up again after the booster.

A process of 5'RACE template switching, which added a universal primer site and UMIs, was used to make TCR cDNA. Each CDR3 protein gets one entry after TCRdb re-called the 5' RACE reads with MiXCR. The sample consists of roughly 170,000 distinct CDR3 sequences, roughly 6.2% of them appearing once. The CDR3 contains 15 residues. Germline V CDR1 and CDR2: LGHNA, YSLEER. Between the trimmed V and J ends, which lost 2 bases and 5 bases, there was a span of 10 bases. This TCR derives from a man in his late teens or twenties who received the YFV17D yellow fever vaccine. The chain recombines TRBV4-3 with TRBJ1-6, with D unresolved. The sample here was CD4+ T cells sorted from PBMCs, taken on the day of the first yellow fever vaccination. The CDR3 loop reads CASSQNERDNSPLHF. DNA of the CDR3: TGCGCCAGCAGCCAAAACGAGCGGGATAATTCACCCCTCCACTTT.